The 31 T cell receptor beta chains below come from one sample, sequenced in a study of blood T cell repertoires in COVID-19. The method was immunoSEQ multiplex PCR; TCRdb's version includes in-frame clones alone and lacks a portion of them. The table shows 100,000 to 150,000 clones, with approximately 81% occurring only once. The sample was peripheral blood. These receptor sequences come from a man between 60 and 75 years old with acute or convalescent COVID-19.

The chain couples TRBV28 to TRBJ2-1; the match to TRBD1 covers 7 bases. Trimming removed 4 bases from V and 6 bases from J; junction bases left unmatched: 0. Looked up from germline, CDR1 is MDHEN and CDR2 is SYDVKM. The CDR3 spans 12 residues. This CDR3 reads CASSSGGNEQFF. The CDR3 DNA reads TGTGCCAGCAGTTCAGGGGGCAATGAGCAGTTCTTC.

The genes are TRBV5-1 and TRBJ1-2; the D gene is possibly TRBD1 (5 bases). CDR3 length equals 13 residues. Trimming removed 1 base from V and 4 bases from J, with 8 bases in between. Germline CDR1 SGHRS, CDR2 YFSETQ. The CDR3 nucleotides read TGCGCCAGCAGCTTGTATCAGGGCTATGGCTACACCTTC. Its protein is CASSLYQGYGYTF.

The J gene is TRBJ2-3, the V gene TRBV5-1; possible D gene TRBD1, 5 bases. Germline V gives CDR1 SGHRS, CDR2 YFSETQ. The CDR3 length is 13 residues. Deletions cut 5 bases from V and 4 bases from J, with 11 bases between. This CDR3 is CASSLKGSDTQYF. The DNA of the CDR3 is TGCGCCAGCAGTTTAAAGGGGTCAGATACGCAGTATTTT.

The genes are TRBV7-8 and TRBJ1-2, with D maybe TRBD1 (6 bases). The CDR3 is 15 amino acids. Germline V CDR1 and CDR2: SGHVS, FQNEAQ. V dropped 4 bases and J dropped 8 bases, with 20 bases sitting between them. For the CDR3, the DNA is TGTGCCAGCAGCTCGGGAACAGGGTCCGTATGGGGCTACACCTTC. Encoded protein: CASSSGTGSVWGYTF.

The chain is built from TRBV9 and TRBJ1-6; 7 bases agree with TRBD1. The CDR3 is 16 residues long. V trimming: 0 bases; J trimming: 2 bases; junction bases outside the gene matches: 2. Germline-derived CDR1 and CDR2 are SGDLS and YYNGEE. CDR3 sequence (DNA): TGTGCCAGCAGCGTAGACCAGGGGGCCTATAATTCACCCCTCCACTTT. Translated, it gives CASSVDQGAYNSPLHF.

V gene TRBV5-1 combines with J gene TRBJ1-2; no clear D. The CDR3 loop spans 16 amino acids. The germline V and J ends were trimmed by 4 bases and 0 bases, with 16 bases remaining between them. Germline V lookup: CDR1 SGHRS, CDR2 YFSETQ. The CDR3 nucleotides are TGCGCCAGCAGCCTCCGGTGGCAGGAAGCTAACTATGGCTACACCTTC. Translated, it gives CASSLRWQEANYGYTF.

The chain uses TRBV5-1 and TRBJ2-7; D perhaps matches TRBD1 (6 bases). This CDR3 is built from 13 residues. Between the trimmed V and J ends, which lost 3 bases and 6 bases, there was a span of 13 bases. CDR1 is SGHRS, CDR2 YFSETQ, per germline. CDR3 in DNA: TGCGCCAGCAGCTCACAGGGTTCGGGCGAGCAGTACTTC. Translated: CASSSQGSGEQYF.

The V gene is TRBV5-1, the J gene TRBJ2-7; TRBD1 matches at 8 bases. The germline V gene has CDR1 SGHRS and CDR2 YFSETQ. With V trimmed by 8 bases and J by 7 bases, 17 bases remained unmatched. The CDR3 loop spans 15 amino acids. CDR3 coding DNA: TGCGCCAGAAAGACACCGGGACAGGCGAGAGGAGAGCAGTACTTC. Protein: CARKTPGQARGEQYF. The full variable domain, with the rest looked up from reference TRBV5-1 and TRBJ2-7, is KAGVTQTPRYLIKTRGQQVTLSCSPISGHRSVSWYQQTPGQGLQFLFEYFSETQRNKGNFPGRFSGRQFSNSRSEMNVSTLELGDSALYLCARKTPGQARGEQYFGPGTRLTVT.

The rearrangement uses TRBV13 and TRBJ1-2, with a tentative D call TRBD1 (5 bases). V was shortened by 3 bases and J by 4 bases, with 21 bases between the two germline ends. CDR1 and CDR2 (germline): PRHDT, FYEKMQ (reference sequence). The CDR3 loop spans 17 amino acids. The chain's CDR3 is CASSLKVGSGLSYGYTF. The CDR3, as DNA: TGTGCCAGCAGCTTGAAGGTCGGGTCAGGGCTGAGCTATGGCTACACCTTC.

The chain links TRBV5-1 to TRBJ2-3; TRBD2 is a possible D gene (6 bases). V lost 0 bases, J lost 4 bases, and 9 bases lay in between. The CDR3 consists of 14 residues. Germline V gene data show CDR1 as SGHRS and CDR2 as YFSETQ. CDR3 sequence reads: CASSLVWGADTQYF. The CDR3 nucleotides are TGCGCCAGCAGCTTGGTCTGGGGGGCAGATACGCAGTATTTT. Supplemented by reference TRBV5-1 and TRBJ2-3, the full variable domain reads KAGVTQTPRYLIKTRGQQVTLSCSPISGHRSVSWYQQTPGQGLQFLFEYFSETQRNKGNFPGRFSGRQFSNSRSEMNVSTLELGDSALYLCASSLVWGADTQYFGPGTRLTVL.

The chain carries TRBV5-8 and TRBJ1-1; D is undetermined. Germline V gives CDR1 SGHTS, CDR2 YDEGEE. The CDR3 is 14 residues long. V was shortened by 1 base and J by 4 bases, with 11 bases between the two germline ends. Here the CDR3 reads CASSLRGRSTEAFF. DNA for the CDR3: TGTGCCAGCAGCTTGCGAGGAAGGAGCACTGAAGCTTTCTTT.

This clone came up a few times. The gene calls are TRBV5-1 and TRBJ1-4; 8 bases align to TRBD1. The CDR3 has 16 residues. V dropped 0 bases and J dropped 4; count of bases not matched to a gene: 5. Germline V gene sequence: CDR1 SGHRS, CDR2 YFSETQ. CDR3 nucleotide sequence: TGCGCCAGCAGCTTGGATACAGGGGGTAATAATGAAAAACTGTTTTTT. Translated: CASSLDTGGNNEKLFF. The whole variable domain, remainder taken from reference TRBV5-1 and TRBJ1-4, is KAGVTQTPRYLIKTRGQQVTLSCSPISGHRSVSWYQQTPGQGLQFLFEYFSETQRNKGNFPGRFSGRQFSNSRSEMNVSTLELGDSALYLCASSLDTGGNNEKLFFGSGTQLSVL.

This clone came up a few times. The genes are TRBV24-1 and TRBJ1-2; weak D call: TRBD1 (5 bases). Trimming shortened V by 5 bases and J by 5 bases, and 11 bases separated the two germline ends. Germline V gives CDR1 KGHDR, CDR2 SFDVKD. The length of the CDR3 is 13 residues. CDR3 loop: CATSGSGWYGYTF. The CDR3 DNA reads as TGTGCCACCAGTGGATCAGGGTGGTATGGCTACACCTTC.

The chain links TRBV6-6 to TRBJ1-5; possible D gene TRBD1, 5 bases. Trimming took off 6 bases at V and 3 bases at J, with 12 bases between the two ends. CDR1 and CDR2 (germline): MNHNY, SVGAGI (reference sequence). The CDR3 runs to 14 residues. The CDR3 reads CASRRSGSNQPQHF. CDR3 DNA sequence: TGTGCCAGCAGACGTTCAGGGTCCAATCAGCCCCAGCATTTT.

The gene calls are TRBV18 and TRBJ2-7; perhaps TRBD1 as D (5 bases). Germline V lookup: CDR1 KGHSH, CDR2 LQKENI. The CDR3 has 14 residues. V was cut by 3 bases and J by 5 bases, with 14 bases left in between. Here the CDR3 reads CASSPNRPANEQYF. In nucleotides, the CDR3 is TGTGCCAGCTCACCGAACAGGCCCGCAAACGAGCAGTACTTC.

This clone was seen a single time. The J gene is TRBJ2-7, the V gene TRBV10-2; D not certain. Deletions cut 8 bases from V and 2 bases from J, with 7 bases between. The CDR3 runs 11 residues. CDR1 is WSHSY, CDR2 SAAADI, per germline. The CDR3 DNA follows: TGCGCCAGCGGCGACACCTACGAGCAGTACTTC. This gives the protein CASGDTYEQYF.

The chain links TRBV27 to TRBJ1-2; 9 bases line up with TRBD1. CDR1 is MNHEY and CDR2 is SMNVEV in the germline V gene (reference sequence). Losses at the gene ends were 3 bases for V and 3 bases for J; bases not matched to a gene: 11. CDR3 size: 17 residues. The CDR3 here is CASSFIQTGGHHYGYTF. The CDR3 coding sequence is TGTGCCAGCAGTTTCATCCAGACAGGGGGTCATCACTATGGCTACACCTTC.

This chain joins TRBV24-1 and TRBJ2-3; 7 nucleotides match TRBD1. Germline assignment: CDR1 KGHDR and CDR2 SFDVKD. Trimming removed 4 bases from V and 6 bases from J; junction bases left unmatched: 12. The CDR3 is made up of 16 amino acids. CDR3 protein: CATSDPDRTRADTQYF. In nucleotides, the CDR3 is TGTGCCACCAGTGACCCGGACAGGACCAGGGCCGATACGCAGTATTTT.

V gene TRBV5-1 combines with J gene TRBJ2-2; TRBD2 aligns across 8 bases. The trim removed 6 bases at V and 2 bases at J, leaving 9 bases unmatched. This CDR3 contains 16 residues. Germline V gives CDR1 SGHRS, CDR2 YFSETQ. CDR3 sequence reads: CASMNGGDLNTGELFF. The CDR3 coding sequence is TGCGCCAGCATGAACGGGGGGGACCTAAACACCGGGGAGCTGTTTTTT.

The V gene is TRBV18, the J gene TRBJ2-7; D unclear. This CDR3 has 14 residues. V gave up 0 bases and J gave up 2 bases, with 8 bases separating them. In germline, CDR1 is KGHSH, CDR2 LQKENI. CDR3 in amino acids: CASSPPPGTYEQYF. CDR3 in DNA: TGTGCCAGCTCACCACCGCCCGGTACCTACGAGCAGTACTTC.

The V and J genes are TRBV18 and TRBJ2-1; D call uncertain. V gave up 2 bases and J gave up 0 bases, with 11 bases separating them. CDR1 and CDR2 (germline): KGHSH, LQKENI. The CDR3 has 16 residues. CDR3 loop: CASSPNPPSSYNEQFF. Written as DNA, the CDR3 is TGTGCCAGCTCACCAAATCCGCCGAGCTCCTACAATGAGCAGTTCTTC.

The J gene is TRBJ2-7, the V gene TRBV18; 10 bases line up with TRBD2. V lost 0 bases to trimming and J lost 3 bases; unmatched junction nucleotides: 5. The CDR3 spans 16 residues. CDR1 is KGHSH and CDR2 is LQKENI in the germline V gene. The CDR3 region has the DNA TGTGCCAGCTCACCACCGTTAGCGGGGGGCGGCTACGAGCAGTACTTC. As protein: CASSPPLAGGGYEQYF.

The count of this clone is one. The gene calls are TRBV3-1 (or the pseudogene TRBV3-2) and TRBJ1-2, with D maybe TRBD1 (5 bases). The V and J ends lost 3 bases and 5 bases respectively, with 13 bases between them. The CDR3 spans 14 residues. The germline V gene encodes CDR1 LGHDT and CDR2 YNNKEL (reference sequence). The CDR3 sequence is CASSHAGNEYGYTF. CDR3 coding DNA: TGTGCCAGCAGCCATGCAGGGAACGAGTATGGCTACACCTTC.

The V call is TRBV11-3, the J call TRBJ2-7; tentatively, D is TRBD2 (6 bases). CDR1 is SGHNT and CDR2 is YENEEA in the germline V gene. This CDR3 has 13 residues. Trimming took off 1 base at V and 6 bases at J, with 10 bases between the two ends. The CDR3 region is CASSLAAEGEQYF. The DNA of the CDR3 is TGTGCCAGCAGCTTAGCTGCGGAGGGCGAGCAGTACTTC. Based on the CDR3 plus reference TRBV11-3 and TRBJ2-7, the full variable domain is EAGVVQSPRYKIIEKKQPVAFWCNPISGHNTLYWYLQNLGQGPELLIRYENEEAVDDSQLPKDRFSAERLKGVDSTLKIQPAELGDSAVYLCASSLAAEGEQYFGPGTRLTVT.

This clone was picked up a small number of times. The chain links TRBV14 to TRBJ1-4; D gene uncertain. The CDR3 extends over 14 amino acids. The V end lost 2 bases, the J end lost 4 bases, and 8 bases lay between the germline ends. CDR1 is SGHDN, CDR2 FVKESK, per germline. The CDR3: CASSQSRHNEKLFF. The CDR3, as DNA: TGTGCCAGCAGCCAAAGCAGGCATAATGAAAAACTGTTTTTT.

The chain is built from TRBV5-4 and TRBJ1-1; 7 bases match TRBD1. The germline gives CDR1 SGHNT, CDR2 YYREEE (reference sequence). The ends lost 4 bases at V and 3 bases at J; junction bases unmatched: 12. This CDR3 spans 16 amino acids. This CDR3 is CASSLYRGLDYTEAFF. As DNA, the CDR3 is TGTGCCAGCAGCCTGTACAGGGGATTGGATTACACTGAAGCTTTCTTT.

Here the CDR3 DNA reads TGTGCCAGCAGCTTACGGACAGGGGGGCATAACTATGGCTACACCTTC. Translation gives CASSLRTGGHNYGYTF. The chain recombines TRBV5-4 with TRBJ1-2, with 10 bases matching TRBD1. The germline V gene has CDR1 SGHNT and CDR2 YYREEE (reference sequence). After removal of 2 bases from V and 1 base from J, the junction contained 5 bases not matched to a gene. The CDR3 runs to 16 residues.

The rearrangement joins TRBV18 to TRBJ1-2; 9 bases map to TRBD1. The CDR3 spans 12 residues. V was pared by 6 bases and J by 5 bases, with 1 base of the junction left unmatched. The germline V gene encodes CDR1 KGHSH and CDR2 LQKENI. The CDR3 DNA is TGTGCCAGCTCCGGGACAGGGTATGGCTACACCTTC. Its protein product is CASSGTGYGYTF.

The genes are TRBV7-2 and TRBJ1-2; possibly TRBD1 for D (6 bases). Trimming removed 7 bases at V and 0 bases at J, with 21 bases between. The length of the CDR3 is 17 residues. Germline V gene sequence: CDR1 SGHTA, CDR2 FQGNSA. In DNA form, the CDR3 reads TGTGCCAGCACCGTACCCTGGGGGGGGCATTCTAACTATGGCTACACCTTC. Amino acid sequence: CASTVPWGGHSNYGYTF.

This chain links TRBV5-1 with TRBJ2-3; 8 bases map to TRBD2. Germline CDR1 SGHRS, CDR2 YFSETQ. The CDR3 has 17 residues. The V segment lost 5 bases and the J segment 0 bases; nucleotides outside the gene matches: 11. The CDR3 nucleotides are TGCGCCAGCAGTGGAAGAGCGGGAGACACTAGCACAGATACGCAGTATTTT. Its protein is CASSGRAGDTSTDTQYF.

The chain couples TRBV12-3 or TRBV12-4 to TRBJ2-2, with D hard to call. The CDR3 sequence is 10 residues long. Trimming stripped 6 bases from V and 7 bases from J, with 3 bases between. This chain's CDR3 is CASSSGELFF. The CDR3 bases are TGTGCCAGCAGCAGCGGGGAGCTGTTTTTT.